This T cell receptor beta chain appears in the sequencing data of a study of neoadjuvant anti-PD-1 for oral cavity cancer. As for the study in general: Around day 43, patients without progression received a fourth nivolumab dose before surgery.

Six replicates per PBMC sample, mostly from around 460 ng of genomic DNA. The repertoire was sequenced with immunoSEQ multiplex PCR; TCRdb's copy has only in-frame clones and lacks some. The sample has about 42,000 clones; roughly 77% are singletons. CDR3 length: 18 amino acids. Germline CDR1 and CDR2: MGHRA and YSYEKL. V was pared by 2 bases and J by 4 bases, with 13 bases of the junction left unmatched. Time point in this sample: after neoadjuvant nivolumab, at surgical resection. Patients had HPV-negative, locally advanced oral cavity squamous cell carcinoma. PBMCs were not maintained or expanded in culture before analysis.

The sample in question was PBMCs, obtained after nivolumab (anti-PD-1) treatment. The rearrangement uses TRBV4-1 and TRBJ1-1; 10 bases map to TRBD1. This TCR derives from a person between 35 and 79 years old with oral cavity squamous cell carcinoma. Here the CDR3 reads CASSQPRTGGRISTEAFF. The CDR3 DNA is TGCGCCAGCAGCCAACCTAGGACAGGGGGGAGGATAAGCACTGAAGCTTTCTTT.